The clone carrying this TCR beta chain is labeled medium-sized. Its cognate antigen is unknown. This table comes from immunoSEQ multiplex PCR, and its TCRdb copy is limited to in-frame clones, with some not included. The sample lists about 32,000 clones, around 90% occurring once. The entry originates in a study of OX40 agonist ivuxolimab in advanced cancers. Findings of the study overall: Among T cells, CD8+ cells averaged more expanded clones than CD4+ cells. Expanded peripheral T cells had an undetermined antigen specificity. Those patients achieving a partial response at 0.1-3.0 mg/kg showed among the lowest clonal expansion. Normalized expansion of T-cell clones was also low for some nonresponders.

Germline loops: CDR1 LNHDA, CDR2 SQIVND (reference sequence). Unmatched junction bases numbered 7, after V lost 7 bases and J lost 9 bases. This CDR3 region has 14 residues. This TCR was recovered from an adult with an advanced solid tumor such as melanoma, head and neck, liver or kidney cancer. The rearrangement uses TRBV19 and TRBJ1-6, with 9 positions matching TRBD1. The sequenced sample was CD4+ or CD8+ T cells sorted from blood, obtained in a trial of the OX40 agonist ivuxolimab. CDR3 in DNA: TGTGCCAGTAATCCCGGACAGGGGCTTTCACCCCTCCACTTT. Encoded protein: CASNPGQGLSPLHF.